One and the same sample provided the 26 T cell receptor beta chains below, sequenced in a study of blood T cell repertoires in COVID-19. The protocol was immunoSEQ multiplex PCR, while the TCRdb copy is restricted to in-frame clones and leaves out a portion. The table has a few hundred thousand clones, around 90% seen once; the top ten hold roughly 15%. The sample was PBMCs or T cells enriched from blood (not recorded which). The receptors derive from a woman between 45 and 65 years old with acute COVID-19.

The V gene is TRBV7-2, the J gene TRBJ2-7, with 12 bases fitting TRBD2. CDR3 length equals 16 residues. The V gene's germline CDR1 is SGHTA and CDR2 FQGNSA. Trimming removed 5 bases from V and 6 bases from J; junction bases left unmatched: 11. As DNA, the CDR3 is TGTGCCAGCAGCCCGATAGGGACTAGCGGGCGAAGCGAGCAGTACTTC. This encodes CASSPIGTSGRSEQYF.

DNA for the CDR3: TGTGCCAGCAGTCAATCTCCTGCGGGACTAGCGAGAGGGGATGAGCAGTTCTTC. It is translated as CASSQSPAGLARGDEQFF. The V gene is TRBV9, the J gene TRBJ2-1; 10 nucleotides match TRBD2. Germline CDR1 reads SGDLS; CDR2 reads YYNGEE. CDR3 length: 18 residues. Trimming removed 5 bases from V and 8 bases from J; junction bases left unmatched: 19.

This clone has only one observation. V gene TRBV5-5 combines with J gene TRBJ2-3, with TRBD2 matching over 11 bases. The CDR3 has 13 amino acids. With 6 bases clipped from V and 6 bases from J, the junction kept 3 bases outside the gene matches. Germline loops: CDR1 SGHKS, CDR2 YYEKEE (reference sequence). The CDR3: CASTLAGGDTQYF. The CDR3 DNA is TGTGCCAGCACCCTAGCGGGAGGTGATACGCAGTATTTT.

This chain joins TRBV9 and TRBJ1-6, with TRBD1 identical over 9 bases. The CDR3 length is 14 residues. Trimming removed 3 bases from V and 9 bases from J; junction bases left unmatched: 4. Germline V gene data show CDR1 as SGDLS and CDR2 as YYNGEE. CDR3 residues: CASSAGTGTSPLHF. The CDR3, as DNA: TGTGCCAGCAGCGCCGGGACAGGGACTTCACCCCTCCACTTT.

V gene TRBV5-6 combines with J gene TRBJ2-5, with 12 bases that match TRBD1. The CDR3 consists of 15 residues. The V gene end was trimmed by 1 base and the J gene end by 4 bases; junction bases not matched to a gene: 2. Germline CDR1 SGHDT, CDR2 YYEEEE. In DNA form, the CDR3 reads TGTGCCAGCAGCTTGCCGGGACAGGGGGCAGAGACCCAGTACTTC. This translates into CASSLPGQGAETQYF.

This clone has just one count. The J gene is TRBJ1-2, the V gene TRBV29-1, with 7 bases that match TRBD1. Per the germline V gene, CDR1 is SQVTM and CDR2 is ANQGSEA. V gave up 3 bases and J gave up 8 bases; unmatched junction bases: 9. This CDR3 spans 13 amino acids. The CDR3 is CSVDPDRSRGYTF. The DNA of the CDR3 is TGCAGCGTTGACCCGGACAGGTCACGGGGCTACACCTTC.

The chain carries TRBV28 and TRBJ1-3; D is uncertain. With 4 bases removed from V and 4 bases from J, the gap between germline ends came to 8 bases. CDR3 length equals 13 residues. The germline gives CDR1 MDHEN, CDR2 SYDVKM. CDR3 sequence reads: CASSSGLGNTIYF. The CDR3 coding sequence is TGTGCCAGCAGTTCTGGACTGGGAAACACCATATATTTT.

The chain uses TRBV6-5 and TRBJ1-1; 7 bases fit TRBD1. The CDR3 covers 14 residues. With V trimmed by 9 bases and J by 1 base, 8 bases remained unmatched. Germline V gene lookup returns CDR1 MNHEY and CDR2 SVGAGI. In DNA form, the CDR3 reads TGTGCCAGTCACCGGGACAGCCCGAACACTGAAGCTTTCTTT. It encodes CASHRDSPNTEAFF.

This clone was seen once. CDR3 region: CASSLTKQGSGANVLTF. The CDR3, as DNA: TGTGCCAGCAGCTTAACCAAACAGGGAAGTGGGGCCAACGTCCTGACTTTC. The rearrangement links TRBV7-3 to TRBJ2-6, with a possible D match to TRBD1 (6 bases). Germline CDR1 is SGHTA and CDR2 is FQGTGA. V shed 0 bases and J shed 3 bases, with 12 bases lying between them. The CDR3 length is 17 residues.

The genes are TRBV27 and TRBJ2-3; D not certain. V was cut by 3 bases and J by 2 bases, with 9 bases left in between. This CDR3 is built from 14 residues. Germline CDR1 MNHEY, CDR2 SMNVEV (reference sequence). In DNA form, the CDR3 reads TGTGCCAGCAGTTTTGGAGAATCCACAGATACGCAGTATTTT. Amino acid sequence: CASSFGESTDTQYF.

This chain joins TRBV28 and TRBJ2-5; a possible D gene is TRBD1 (6 bases). V shed 4 bases and J shed 2 bases, with 11 bases lying between them. The germline gives CDR1 MDHEN, CDR2 SYDVKM. This CDR3 spans 14 amino acids. The DNA of the CDR3 is TGTGCCAGCAGTTCGCCCGACAGGCAAGAGACCCAGTACTTC. Amino acid sequence: CASSSPDRQETQYF.

The chain couples TRBV20-1 to TRBJ1-1; 8 nucleotides line up with TRBD1. CDR1 DFQATT and CDR2 SNEGSKA come from the germline V gene (reference sequence). The length of the CDR3 is 11 residues. V trimming: 7 bases; J trimming: 5 bases; junction bases outside the gene matches: 3. DNA for the CDR3: TGCAGTGGAACAGGGGGGACTGAAGCTTTCTTT. Translated, it gives CSGTGGTEAFF.

This chain uses TRBV7-2 with TRBJ2-1, with TRBD2 identical over 12 bases. The CDR3 covers 17 residues. Germline assignment: CDR1 SGHTA and CDR2 FQGNSA. Germline trimming cut 6 bases from V and 0 bases from J; bases unmatched to any gene: 6. The CDR3 region is CASRSSGRALSYNEQFF. The DNA for the CDR3 is TGTGCCAGCAGATCTAGCGGGAGGGCCCTCTCCTACAATGAGCAGTTCTTC.

V and J are TRBV7-8 and TRBJ2-1, with 12 bases matching TRBD1. The CDR3 loop spans 14 amino acids. Germline CDR1 and CDR2: SGHVS and FQNEAQ. The ends lost 4 bases at V and 9 bases at J; junction bases unmatched: 4. The CDR3 coding sequence is TGTGCCAGCAGCTGGGGACAGGGGGCGTTTGAGCAGTTCTTC. It codes for CASSWGQGAFEQFF.

The CDR3 DNA sequence: TGCGCCAGCACTATTCGACAGGGAAACTACGAGCAGTACTTC. This sequence encodes CASTIRQGNYEQYF. This sequence joins TRBV5-1 and TRBJ2-7; TRBD1 matches 7 bases. V was pared by 6 bases and J by 3 bases, with 9 bases of the junction left unmatched. Germline CDR1 and CDR2: SGHRS and YFSETQ. The CDR3 contains 14 residues.

This rearrangement joins TRBV5-6 to TRBJ1-6, with 8 nucleotides matching TRBD1. J was trimmed by 5 bases and V by 0 bases; bases with no gene match: 7. Per the germline V gene, CDR1 is SGHDT and CDR2 is YYEEEE. The CDR3 length is 17 residues. CDR3 bases: TGTGCCAGCAGCTTGGTAATGGGGACAGGCAATAATTCACCCCTCCACTTT. This sequence encodes CASSLVMGTGNNSPLHF. Based on the CDR3 plus reference TRBV5-6 and TRBJ1-6, the full variable domain is DAGVTQSPTHLIKTRGQQVTLRCSPKSGHDTVSWYQQALGQGPQFIFQYYEEEERQRGNFPDRFSGHQFPNYSSELNVNALLLGDSALYLCASSLVMGTGNNSPLHFGNGTRLTVT.

This chain joins TRBV15 and TRBJ1-2; maybe TRBD1 (5 bases). V dropped 0 bases and J dropped 7 bases, with 12 bases sitting between them. Germline V lookup: CDR1 LNHNV, CDR2 YYDKDF (reference sequence). The CDR3 covers 14 residues. CDR3 sequence (DNA): TGTGCCACCAGCAGAGAGGCAGGGCAGGGTGGCTACACCTTC. Translated, it gives CATSREAGQGGYTF.

The J gene is TRBJ2-7, the V gene TRBV2, with D hard to call. Germline V lookup: CDR1 SNHLY, CDR2 FYNNEI. The germline V and J ends were trimmed by 4 bases and 3 bases, with 13 bases remaining between them. This CDR3 is 14 amino acids long. CDR3 region: CASSVPMRNYEQYF. Here the CDR3 DNA reads TGTGCCAGCAGTGTCCCTATGAGGAACTACGAGCAGTACTTC.

This rearrangement joins TRBV27 to TRBJ2-2; 15 bases map to TRBD2. This CDR3 spans 21 amino acids. With V trimmed by 5 bases and J by 6 bases, 19 bases remained unmatched. CDR1 and CDR2 (germline): MNHEY, SMNVEV (reference sequence). CDR3 in DNA: TGTGCCAGCAGTCTCAAACCCCCCGGACTAGCGGGAGGGCCGAAGGCCGGGGAGCTGTTTTTT. It specifies CASSLKPPGLAGGPKAGELFF.

The chain employs TRBV7-2 and TRBJ2-7; TRBD1 is a possible D gene (5 bases). Germline V gives CDR1 SGHTA, CDR2 FQGNSA. The length of the CDR3 is 14 residues. Trimming took off 5 bases at V and 2 bases at J, with 13 bases between the two ends. CDR3 DNA sequence: TGTGCCAGCAGCCGCGCAGGGTCCCCCTACGAGCAGTACTTC. Translation gives CASSRAGSPYEQYF.

V usage is TRBV5-1 and J usage is TRBJ1-6; TRBD1 aligns across 10 bases. V was clipped by 4 bases and J by 7 bases; unmatched bases: 5. Germline values: CDR1 SGHRS, CDR2 YFSETQ. The CDR3 spans 15 residues. The CDR3 protein is CASSTGQGGNSPLHF. CDR3 bases: TGCGCCAGCAGCACCGGACAGGGGGGAAATTCACCCCTCCACTTT.

CDR3 sequence: CASSLDRGAQYF. CDR3 bases: TGCGCCAGCAGCTTGGACAGGGGGGCGCAGTATTTT. The chain carries TRBV5-1 and TRBJ2-3; TRBD1 matches at 8 bases. The CDR3 has 12 residues. The germline gives CDR1 SGHRS, CDR2 YFSETQ. V was clipped by 0 bases and J by 10 bases; unmatched bases: 1.

The V and J genes are TRBV2 and TRBJ2-2, with D perhaps matching TRBD2 (5 bases). Deletions cut 6 bases from V and 7 bases from J, with 12 bases between. The CDR3 runs to 13 residues. Germline V gene lookup returns CDR1 SNHLY and CDR2 FYNNEI. This chain's CDR3 is CASRDTSFGELFF. The CDR3 DNA follows: TGTGCCAGCAGGGATACTAGTTTCGGGGAGCTGTTTTTT.

This clone was counted a single time. The CDR3 DNA reads as TGTGCCAGCAGCAAAGACAGGGATTATGAGCAGTTCTTC. It yields the protein CASSKDRDYEQFF. This chain connects TRBV21-1 to TRBJ2-1; TRBD1 is taken as the D call from the table, unchecked against the DNA. TRBV21-1 is recorded as a pseudogene. The CDR3 runs 13 residues.

The rearrangement links TRBV6-5 to TRBJ1-1, with a tentative D call TRBD1 (6 bases). Germline CDR1 and CDR2: MNHEY and SVGAGI. Trimming shortened V by 0 bases and J by 4 bases, and 15 bases separated the two germline ends. The CDR3 runs to 16 residues. In DNA, the CDR3 is TGTGCCAGCAGTTACTCTACCACAGGGTTGGGCACTGAAGCTTTCTTT. Translating it yields CASSYSTTGLGTEAFF.

This chain joins TRBV5-1 and TRBJ2-3; maybe TRBD2 (6 bases). V was trimmed by 3 bases and J by 5 bases, leaving 10 bases between them. CDR1 is SGHRS and CDR2 is YFSETQ in the germline V gene. The length of the CDR3 is 13 residues. The CDR3 reads CASSSGLLDTQYF. In DNA form, the CDR3 reads TGCGCCAGCAGCTCGGGACTTTTAGATACGCAGTATTTT. Combining the CDR3 with reference TRBV5-1 and TRBJ2-3 gives the whole variable domain KAGVTQTPRYLIKTRGQQVTLSCSPISGHRSVSWYQQTPGQGLQFLFEYFSETQRNKGNFPGRFSGRQFSNSRSEMNVSTLELGDSALYLCASSSGLLDTQYFGPGTRLTVL.